The 29 T cell receptor beta chains reported below all come from one sample, sequenced in a study of shared T cell receptors in the human thymus. Produced via immunoSEQ multiplex PCR; TCRdb's table is partial and in-frame only. Here the sample spans some 660,000 clones, more than 75% being singletons. This sample was also put to use in a study of human thymus T cells.

Specimen: thymocytes. The receptor set was obtained from a boy under three years old with a congenital heart defect.

This sequence joins TRBV27 and TRBJ2-5; 7 bases line up with TRBD1. Trimming took 9 bases from V and 5 from J; bases not matched to a gene: 21. The CDR3 has 17 residues. Germline V gene data show CDR1 as MNHEY and CDR2 as SMNVEV (reference sequence). This chain's CDR3 is CASKIDRVWSVLETQYF. CDR3 sequence (DNA): TGTGCCAGTAAAATAGACAGGGTATGGTCGGTTTTGGAGACCCAGTACTTC.

The chain carries TRBV28 and TRBJ1-5, with TRBD1 identical over 7 bases. J was trimmed by 9 bases and V by 2 bases; bases with no gene match: 16. The CDR3 loop spans 17 amino acids. Per the germline V gene, CDR1 is MDHEN and CDR2 is SYDVKM. This CDR3 reads CASSLKSETGNIPPQHF. CDR3 nucleotide sequence: TGTGCCAGCAGTTTAAAATCCGAGACAGGGAATATTCCGCCCCAGCATTTT.

This clone has just one count. The rearrangement links TRBV30 to TRBJ2-2; 7 bases line up with TRBD1. With 2 bases clipped from V and 0 bases from J, the junction kept 6 bases outside the gene matches. CDR1 and CDR2 (germline): GTSNPN, SVGIG (reference sequence). The CDR3 runs to 16 residues. The CDR3 nucleotides are TGTGCCTGGAGTCGTTCCGGGACAGCGAACACCGGGGAGCTGTTTTTT. It translates to CAWSRSGTANTGELFF.

Written as DNA, the CDR3 is TGTGCCAGCAGCCAATCCCGTGACAGGGAATGCTACGAGCAGTACTTC. Translating it yields CASSQSRDRECYEQYF. This chain connects TRBV4-2 to TRBJ2-7; 7 bases fit TRBD1. CDR3 size: 16 residues. From germline, CDR1 is LGHNA and CDR2 YNFKEQ. V was pared by 2 bases and J by 3 bases, with 10 bases of the junction left unmatched.

This rearrangement joins TRBV7-8 to TRBJ2-5; 7 nucleotides match TRBD2. From germline, CDR1 is SGHVS and CDR2 FQNEAQ. V was pared by 1 base and J by 5 bases, with 7 bases of the junction left unmatched. This CDR3 region has 15 residues. CDR3 sequence: CASSLEASGSETQYF. The CDR3 nucleotides are TGTGCCAGCAGCTTAGAGGCTAGCGGTTCCGAGACCCAGTACTTC.

There are a few counts of this clone. This chain links TRBV4-3 with TRBJ2-7; D is undetermined. The germline V gene encodes CDR1 LGHNA and CDR2 YSLEER. V gave up 1 base and J gave up 3 bases, with 10 bases separating them. The CDR3 loop spans 14 amino acids. CDR3 loop: CASSQVRVLYEQYF. Written as DNA, the CDR3 is TGCGCCAGCAGCCAAGTCCGCGTCCTCTACGAGCAGTACTTC.

The V call is TRBV28, the J call TRBJ1-6; the D gene is possibly TRBD1 (5 bases). V shed 1 base and J shed 10 bases, with 11 bases lying between them. The CDR3 extends over 14 amino acids. Germline lookup yields CDR1 MDHEN and CDR2 SYDVKM. This CDR3 is CASSLSGFDSPLHF. The DNA for the CDR3 is TGTGCCAGCAGTTTATCAGGGTTCGACTCACCCCTCCACTTT.

The rearrangement joins TRBV15 to TRBJ1-3, with D unclear. Germline CDR1 is LNHNV and CDR2 is YYDKDF (reference sequence). V dropped 5 bases and J dropped 3 bases, with 11 bases sitting between them. The CDR3 extends over 14 amino acids. As DNA, the CDR3 is TGTGCCACCAGCCCAGGCGGGAGTGGAAACACCATATATTTT. Its protein is CATSPGGSGNTIYF.

This clone has a handful of counts. V gene TRBV28 combines with J gene TRBJ1-5; 10 bases are a match to TRBD1. Germline V lookup: CDR1 MDHEN, CDR2 SYDVKM. The ends lost 7 bases at V and 4 bases at J; junction bases unmatched: 7. The CDR3 spans 15 residues. The CDR3 region is CASTSGQGTNQPQHF. CDR3 nucleotides: TGTGCCAGCACCTCGGGACAGGGGACGAATCAGCCCCAGCATTTT. Combining the CDR3 with reference TRBV28 and TRBJ1-5 gives the whole variable domain DVKVTQSSRYLVKRTGEKVFLECVQDMDHENMFWYRQDPGLGLRLIYFSYDVKMKEKGDIPEGYSVSREKKERFSLILESASTNQTSMYLCASTSGQGTNQPQHFGDGTRLSIL.

This chain joins TRBV2 and TRBJ2-5, with 12 positions matching TRBD2. CDR1 and CDR2 from the germline V gene are SNHLY and FYNNEI. There are 17 residues in the CDR3. V shed 5 bases, J shed 1 base, and the junction held 8 bases outside the gene matches. CDR3 coding DNA: TGTGCCAGCAGTCCGCTACTAGCGGGAGGCTTCCAAGAGACCCAGTACTTC. Encoded protein: CASSPLLAGGFQETQYF.

J is TRBJ2-3 and V is TRBV5-4; 9 nucleotides line up with TRBD1. Germline loops: CDR1 SGHNT, CDR2 YYREEE (reference sequence). The CDR3 extends over 15 amino acids. The V gene end was trimmed by 4 bases and the J gene end by 1 base; junction bases not matched to a gene: 4. The CDR3: CASSRDRVGTDTQYF. The DNA of the CDR3 is TGTGCCAGCAGCCGGGACAGGGTGGGCACAGATACGCAGTATTTT.

The CDR3 protein is CASSEGLRDPSYEQYF. CDR3 DNA sequence: TGTGCCAGCAGTGAAGGCCTGAGGGATCCTTCCTACGAGCAGTACTTC. The gene calls are TRBV6-1 and TRBJ2-7; a weak D match, TRBD2 (5 bases). This CDR3 has 16 residues. Germline V gives CDR1 MNHNS, CDR2 SASEGT. Trimming removed 1 base from V and 1 base from J, with 14 bases in between.

The chain employs TRBV25-1 and TRBJ2-5; possible D gene TRBD2, 6 bases. V was pared by 2 bases and J by 4 bases, with 17 bases between. Germline V gene data show CDR1 as MGHDK and CDR2 as SYGVNS. The CDR3 spans 16 residues. CDR3 coding DNA: TGTGCCAGCAGTGAAGGGCAGGCGGGGATATTAGAGACCCAGTACTTC. This encodes CASSEGQAGILETQYF.

The genes are TRBV5-1 and TRBJ2-2; a possible D gene is TRBD1 (6 bases). Germline CDR1 reads SGHRS; CDR2 reads YFSETQ. This CDR3 region has 16 residues. V was clipped by 4 bases and J by 1 base, with 14 bases between them. The CDR3 DNA reads as TGCGCCAGCAGCCAGGTCGGCAGGGGGAACACCGGGGAGCTGTTTTTT. This gives the protein CASSQVGRGNTGELFF.

This chain links TRBV4-3 with TRBJ2-2, with 10 nucleotides matching TRBD2. V lost 4 bases to trimming and J lost 7 bases; unmatched junction nucleotides: 15. CDR1 and CDR2 from the germline V gene are LGHNA and YSLEER. This CDR3 has 18 residues. The CDR3 is CASSLGLAQSHYHGELFF. In nucleotides, the CDR3 is TGCGCCAGCAGCCTGGGACTAGCGCAAAGTCATTATCACGGGGAGCTGTTTTTT.

CDR3 in DNA: TGTGCCAGCAGTTTAGAGGGGGCGAAGTACAATGAGCAGTTCTTC. Translating gives CASSLEGAKYNEQFF. This chain connects TRBV27 to TRBJ2-1; TRBD1 agrees at 7 bases. Germline loops: CDR1 MNHEY, CDR2 SMNVEV (reference sequence). The CDR3 spans 15 residues. After removal of 2 bases from V and 4 bases from J, the junction contained 5 bases not matched to a gene.

The chain carries TRBV4-3 and TRBJ2-7; 7 bases match TRBD1. Trimming at V came to 1 base and at J to 5 bases, leaving 20 bases not matched to a gene. From germline, CDR1 is LGHNA and CDR2 YSLEER. This CDR3 has 19 amino acids. The CDR3 region is CASSQVRQQGIGLMDEQYF. In nucleotides, the CDR3 is TGCGCCAGCAGCCAAGTTCGGCAACAGGGGATCGGTTTAATGGACGAGCAGTACTTC.

This clone occurred once. The chain couples TRBV13 to TRBJ2-4; D may be TRBD2 (5 bases). The CDR3 runs to 15 residues. The germline V gene has CDR1 PRHDT and CDR2 FYEKMQ (reference sequence). V dropped 5 bases and J dropped 0 bases, with 11 bases sitting between them. CDR3 DNA: TGTGCCAGCAGCGGCCGAGGACTAGCCAAAAACATTCAGTACTTC. Amino acid sequence: CASSGRGLAKNIQYF.

The chain employs TRBV23-1 and TRBJ1-5; no clear D gene. TRBV23-1 is sorted into the ORF group, with uncertain function. V was clipped by 3 bases and J by 2 bases, with 11 bases between them. The CDR3 length is 15 residues. CDR3 protein: CASSHPGSCNQPQHF. CDR3 nucleotide sequence: TGCGCCAGCAGTCATCCGGGTTCGTGCAATCAGCCCCAGCATTTT.

The V gene is TRBV5-1, the J gene TRBJ2-7; 7 bases are shared with TRBD1. Germline CDR1 and CDR2: SGHRS and YFSETQ. The junction had 13 bases not matched to a gene; V was cut back by 4 bases and J by 0 bases. The CDR3 has 17 residues. CDR3 region: CASSLDDLDRTSYEQYF. Here the CDR3 DNA reads TGCGCCAGCAGCCTCGACGACCTGGACAGGACCTCCTACGAGCAGTACTTC.

The V and J genes are TRBV5-1 and TRBJ1-4; D is unclear. Per the germline V gene, CDR1 is SGHRS and CDR2 is YFSETQ. Trimming cost V 5 bases and J 5 bases, with 16 bases left between them. This CDR3 spans 15 amino acids. The CDR3 DNA reads TGCGCCAGCAGAGAGCGGGCCTCAGAAAATGAAAAACTGTTTTTT. Amino acids: CASRERASENEKLFF.

V gene TRBV2 combines with J gene TRBJ2-5; 11 nucleotides line up with TRBD2. The J call could be wrong; TRBJ2-7 is a better fit for the DNA end. Germline CDR1 is SNHLY and CDR2 is FYNNEI. CDR3 size: 15 residues. In nucleotides, the CDR3 is TGTGCCAGCAGTGAAAGGGGACTAGCGGTCTACGAGCAGTACTTC. Translating it yields CASSERGLAVYEQYF.

The rearrangement joins TRBV9 to TRBJ1-3; 7 positions agree with TRBD1. The CDR3 totals 15 residues. The V gene's germline CDR1 is SGDLS and CDR2 YYNGEE. V trimming: 4 bases; J trimming: 10 bases; junction bases outside the gene matches: 14. The CDR3 loop is CASSPKRQGPSTIYF. The CDR3 coding sequence is TGTGCCAGCAGCCCGAAGCGACAGGGACCATCGACCATATATTTT.

This chain joins TRBV28 and TRBJ1-6, with 7 bases matching TRBD1. The ends lost 4 bases at V and 5 bases at J; junction bases unmatched: 8. The germline CDR1 and CDR2 sequences are MDHEN and SYDVKM. The length of the CDR3 is 16 residues. The CDR3 loop reads CASSSNGTAHNSPLHF. The DNA for the CDR3 is TGTGCCAGCAGTTCGAATGGGACAGCCCATAATTCACCCCTCCACTTT.

For the CDR3, the DNA is TGCGCCAGCAGCTTAGGGACAGGCAAGCGCGCAGAAAAACTGTTTTTT. Its translation is CASSLGTGKRAEKLFF. The chain recombines TRBV5-1 with TRBJ1-4, with 8 nucleotides matching TRBD1. After removal of 2 bases from V and 8 bases from J, the junction contained 11 bases not matched to a gene. The germline gives CDR1 SGHRS, CDR2 YFSETQ. This CDR3 contains 16 residues.

Here the CDR3 reads CATSAPRLSPAYTEAFF. The CDR3 DNA reads TGTGCCACCAGCGCCCCCAGGTTATCCCCTGCTTACACTGAAGCTTTCTTT. The rearrangement links TRBV15 to TRBJ1-1; D uncertain. Germline CDR1 reads LNHNV; CDR2 reads YYDKDF (reference sequence). The V end lost 5 bases, the J end lost 3 bases, and 22 bases lay between the germline ends. This CDR3 has 17 residues.

The gene calls are TRBV7-6 and TRBJ1-2, with 7 bases lining up with TRBD1. CDR1 is SGHVS and CDR2 is FNYEAQ in the germline V gene. The CDR3 spans 13 residues. The J segment lost 3 bases and the V segment lost 5 bases, leaving 3 bases of the junction unmatched. The CDR3 here is CASSMGQYYGYTF. For the CDR3, the DNA is TGTGCCAGCAGCATGGGACAGTACTATGGCTACACCTTC.

The CDR3 coding sequence is TGCGCCAGCAGCTTCCCTACGGAGGATGGGGAGCAGTTCTTC. The encoded protein is CASSFPTEDGEQFF. V usage is TRBV5-1 and J usage is TRBJ2-1, with a tentative D call TRBD2 (5 bases). This CDR3 has 14 amino acids. Trimming removed 2 bases at V and 10 bases at J, with 16 bases between. The V gene's germline CDR1 is SGHRS and CDR2 YFSETQ.

The chain carries TRBV15 and TRBJ1-1, with 9 nucleotides matching TRBD1. Germline CDR1 and CDR2: LNHNV and YYDKDF (reference sequence). This CDR3 is built from 15 residues. V gave up 5 bases and J gave up 4 bases; unmatched junction bases: 8. CDR3 bases: TGTGCCACCAGCGAACAGGGGGCGCGGGGCACTGAAGCTTTCTTT. This codes for CATSEQGARGTEAFF.